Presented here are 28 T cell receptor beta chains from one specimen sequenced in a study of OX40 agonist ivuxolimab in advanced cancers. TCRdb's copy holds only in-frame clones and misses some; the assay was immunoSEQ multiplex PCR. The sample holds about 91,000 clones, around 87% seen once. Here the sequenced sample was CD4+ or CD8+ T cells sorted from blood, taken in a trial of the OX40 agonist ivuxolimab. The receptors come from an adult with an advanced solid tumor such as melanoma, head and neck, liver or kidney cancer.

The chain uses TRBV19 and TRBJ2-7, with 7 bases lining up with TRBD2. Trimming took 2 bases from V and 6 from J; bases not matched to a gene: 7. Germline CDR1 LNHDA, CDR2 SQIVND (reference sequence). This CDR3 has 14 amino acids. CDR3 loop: CASSITWEGREQYF. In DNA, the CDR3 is TGTGCCAGTAGTATAACGTGGGAGGGACGCGAGCAGTACTTC.

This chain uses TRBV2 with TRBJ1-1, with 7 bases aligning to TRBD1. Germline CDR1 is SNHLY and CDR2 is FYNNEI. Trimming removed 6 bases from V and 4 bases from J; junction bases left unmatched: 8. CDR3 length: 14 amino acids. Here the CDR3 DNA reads TGTGCCAGCAGATTGGACAGGTCGGGCACTGAAGCTTTCTTT. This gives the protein CASRLDRSGTEAFF.

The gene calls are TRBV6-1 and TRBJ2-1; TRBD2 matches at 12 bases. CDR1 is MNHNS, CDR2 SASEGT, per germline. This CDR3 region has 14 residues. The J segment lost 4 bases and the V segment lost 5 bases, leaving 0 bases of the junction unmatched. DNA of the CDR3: TGTGCCAGCAGTACTAGCGGGAGGTACAATGAGCAGTTCTTC. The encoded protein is CASSTSGRYNEQFF.

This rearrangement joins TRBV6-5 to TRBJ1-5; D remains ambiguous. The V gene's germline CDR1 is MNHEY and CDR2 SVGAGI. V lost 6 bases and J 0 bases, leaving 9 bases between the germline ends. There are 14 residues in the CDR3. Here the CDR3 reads CASRRDNSNQPQHF. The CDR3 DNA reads TGTGCCAGCAGGCGGGATAATAGCAATCAGCCCCAGCATTTT.

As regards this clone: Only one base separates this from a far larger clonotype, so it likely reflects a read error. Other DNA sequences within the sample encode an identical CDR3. This CDR3 is CASSPDTNTEAFF. The CDR3 nucleotides read TGTGCCAGCAGCCCTGACACGAACACTGAAGCTTTCTTT. The chain carries TRBV7-2 and TRBJ1-1; D not resolved. Germline V CDR1 and CDR2: SGHTA, FQGNSA. V dropped 5 bases and J dropped 1 base, with 8 bases sitting between them. This CDR3 contains 13 residues.

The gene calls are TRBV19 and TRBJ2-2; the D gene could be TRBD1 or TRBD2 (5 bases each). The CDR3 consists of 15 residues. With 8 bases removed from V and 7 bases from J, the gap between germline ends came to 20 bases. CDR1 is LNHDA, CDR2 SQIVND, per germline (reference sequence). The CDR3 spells CASFWGAGTSGELFF. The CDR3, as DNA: TGTGCCAGTTTCTGGGGCGCGGGTACAAGCGGGGAGCTGTTTTTT.

CDR3 in DNA: TGTGCCAGCAGCTTGCCCAGCAGCCAAGAGACCCAGTACTTC. It is translated as CASSLPSSQETQYF. The V call is TRBV5-4, the J call TRBJ2-5, with unresolved D. The V gene lost 1 base and the J gene lost 1 base, with 8 bases spanning the gap. The germline V gene encodes CDR1 SGHNT and CDR2 YYREEE (reference sequence). The CDR3 is 14 amino acids. The full variable domain, in which reference TRBV5-4 and TRBJ2-5 provide the parts outside the CDR3, is ETGVTQSPTHLIKTRGQQVTLRCSSQSGHNTVSWYQQALGQGPQFIFQYYREEENGRGNFPPRFSGLQFPNYSSELNVNALELDDSALYLCASSLPSSQETQYFGPGTRLLVL.

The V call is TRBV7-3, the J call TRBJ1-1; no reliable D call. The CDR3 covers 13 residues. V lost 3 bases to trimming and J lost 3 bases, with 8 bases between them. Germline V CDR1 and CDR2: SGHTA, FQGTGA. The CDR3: CASSFSLDTEAFF. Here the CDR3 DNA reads TGTGCCAGCAGCTTTTCTCTGGACACTGAAGCTTTCTTT.

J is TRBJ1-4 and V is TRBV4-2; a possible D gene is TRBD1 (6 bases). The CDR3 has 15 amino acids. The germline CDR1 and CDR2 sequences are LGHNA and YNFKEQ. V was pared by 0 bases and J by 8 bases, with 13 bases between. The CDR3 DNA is TGTGCCAGCAGCCAAGAATCAGGGGATGAGGAAAAACTGTTTTTT. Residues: CASSQESGDEEKLFF.

The CDR3: CSAETSGTPGNEQFF. The DNA for the CDR3 is TGCAGCGCCGAGACTAGCGGGACGCCGGGCAATGAGCAGTTCTTC. The chain couples TRBV29-1 to TRBJ2-1; TRBD2 matches at 11 bases. Trimming cost V 7 bases and J 6 bases; bases outside gene matches: 11. The CDR3 contains 15 residues. Germline values: CDR1 SQVTM, CDR2 ANQGSEA.

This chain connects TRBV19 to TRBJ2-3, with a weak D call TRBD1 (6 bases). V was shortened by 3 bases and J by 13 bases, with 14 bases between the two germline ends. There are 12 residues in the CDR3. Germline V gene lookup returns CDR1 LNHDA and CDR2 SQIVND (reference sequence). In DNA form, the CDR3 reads TGTGCCAGTAGTATGATAAGGGACAAAAAGTATTTT. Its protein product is CASSMIRDKKYF.

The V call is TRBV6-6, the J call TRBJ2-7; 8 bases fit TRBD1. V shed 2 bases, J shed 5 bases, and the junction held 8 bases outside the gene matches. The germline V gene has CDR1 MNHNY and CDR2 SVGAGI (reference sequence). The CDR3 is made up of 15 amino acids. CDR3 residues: CASSYTADRENEQYF. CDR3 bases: TGTGCCAGCAGTTACACAGCGGACAGGGAGAACGAGCAGTACTTC.

DNA for the CDR3: TGTGCCAGCAGCTTAAACACGGGTCGGGCCTATGGCTACACCTTC. Translation: CASSLNTGRAYGYTF. The chain recombines TRBV7-3 with TRBJ1-2, with D hard to call. Germline loops: CDR1 SGHTA, CDR2 FQGTGA. This CDR3 contains 15 residues. V was clipped by 1 base and J by 4 bases, with 13 bases between them. The variable domain in full, with the rest retrieved from reference TRBV7-3 and TRBJ1-2, is GAGVSQTPSNKVTEKGKYVELRCDPISGHTALYWYRQSLGQGPEFLIYFQGTGAADDSGLPNDRFFAVRPEGSVSTLKIQRTERGDSAVYLCASSLNTGRAYGYTFGSGTRLTVV.

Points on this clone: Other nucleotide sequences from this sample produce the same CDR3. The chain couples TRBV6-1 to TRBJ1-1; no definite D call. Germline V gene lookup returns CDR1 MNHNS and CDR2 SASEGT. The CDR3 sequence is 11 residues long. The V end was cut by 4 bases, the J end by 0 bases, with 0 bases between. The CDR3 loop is CASSVNTEAFF. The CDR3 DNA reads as TGTGCCAGCAGTGTGAACACTGAAGCTTTCTTT.

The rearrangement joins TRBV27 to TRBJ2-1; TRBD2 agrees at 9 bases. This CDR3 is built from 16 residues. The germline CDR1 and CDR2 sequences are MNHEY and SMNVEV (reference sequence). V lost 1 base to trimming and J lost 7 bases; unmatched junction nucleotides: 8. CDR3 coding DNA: TGTGCCAGCAGTTTATTGGGAATAGCGGGAGAAAATGAGCAGTTCTTC. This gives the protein CASSLLGIAGENEQFF.

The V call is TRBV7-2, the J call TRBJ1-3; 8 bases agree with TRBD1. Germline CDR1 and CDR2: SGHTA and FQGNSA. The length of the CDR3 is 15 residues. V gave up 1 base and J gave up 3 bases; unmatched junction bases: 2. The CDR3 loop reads CASSLDGTGGNTIYF. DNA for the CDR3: TGTGCCAGCAGCTTAGACGGGACAGGTGGAAACACCATATATTTT.

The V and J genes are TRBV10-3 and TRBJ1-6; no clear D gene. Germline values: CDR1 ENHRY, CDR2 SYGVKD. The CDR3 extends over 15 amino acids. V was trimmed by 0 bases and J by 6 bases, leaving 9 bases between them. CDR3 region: CAISESRVPNSPLHF. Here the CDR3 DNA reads TGTGCCATCAGTGAGTCGAGGGTTCCTAATTCACCCCTCCACTTT.

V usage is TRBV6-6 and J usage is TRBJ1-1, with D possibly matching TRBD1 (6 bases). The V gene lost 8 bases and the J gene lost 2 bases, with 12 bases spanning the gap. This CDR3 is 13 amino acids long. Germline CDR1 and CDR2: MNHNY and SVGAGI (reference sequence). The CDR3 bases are TGTGCCAGCGCGAAACAGGGAAACACTGAAGCTTTCTTT. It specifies CASAKQGNTEAFF.

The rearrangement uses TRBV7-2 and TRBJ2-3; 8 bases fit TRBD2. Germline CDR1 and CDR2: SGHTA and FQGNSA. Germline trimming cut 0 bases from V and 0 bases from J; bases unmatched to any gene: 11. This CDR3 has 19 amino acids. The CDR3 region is CASSLARSSGAISTDTQYF. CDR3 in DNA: TGTGCCAGCAGCTTAGCGAGGAGTAGCGGGGCCATTAGCACAGATACGCAGTATTTT.

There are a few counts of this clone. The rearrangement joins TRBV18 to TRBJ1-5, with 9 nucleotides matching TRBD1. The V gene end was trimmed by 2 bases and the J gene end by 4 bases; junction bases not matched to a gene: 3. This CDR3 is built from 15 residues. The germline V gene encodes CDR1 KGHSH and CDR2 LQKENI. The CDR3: CASSPTGQGNQPQHF. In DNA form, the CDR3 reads TGTGCCAGCTCACCAACCGGACAGGGGAATCAGCCCCAGCATTTT.

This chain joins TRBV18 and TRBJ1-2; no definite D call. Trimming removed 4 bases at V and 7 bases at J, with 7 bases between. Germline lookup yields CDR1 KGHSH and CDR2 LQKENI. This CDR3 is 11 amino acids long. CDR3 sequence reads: CASSLGSGYTF. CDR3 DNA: TGTGCCAGCTCACTCGGGTCTGGCTACACCTTC.

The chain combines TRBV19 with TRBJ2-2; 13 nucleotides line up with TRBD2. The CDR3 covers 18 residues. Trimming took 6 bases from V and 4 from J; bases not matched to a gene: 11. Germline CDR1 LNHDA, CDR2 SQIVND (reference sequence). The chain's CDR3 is CASSPGLAGRGGTGELFF. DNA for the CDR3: TGTGCCAGTAGCCCGGGACTAGCGGGACGCGGAGGCACCGGGGAGCTGTTTTTT.

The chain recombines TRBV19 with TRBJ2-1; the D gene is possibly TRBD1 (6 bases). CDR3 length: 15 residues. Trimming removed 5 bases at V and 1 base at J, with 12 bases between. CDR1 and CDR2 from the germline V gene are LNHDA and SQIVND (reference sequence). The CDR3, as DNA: TGTGCCAGTAGTGCAGGGGTTGGGTCCTACAATGAGCAGTTCTTC. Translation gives CASSAGVGSYNEQFF.

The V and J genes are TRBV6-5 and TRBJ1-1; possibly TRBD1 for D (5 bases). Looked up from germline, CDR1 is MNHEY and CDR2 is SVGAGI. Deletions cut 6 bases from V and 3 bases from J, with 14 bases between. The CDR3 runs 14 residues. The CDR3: CASRSSGGDTEAFF. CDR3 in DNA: TGTGCCAGCAGGTCCTCGGGGGGGGACACTGAAGCTTTCTTT.

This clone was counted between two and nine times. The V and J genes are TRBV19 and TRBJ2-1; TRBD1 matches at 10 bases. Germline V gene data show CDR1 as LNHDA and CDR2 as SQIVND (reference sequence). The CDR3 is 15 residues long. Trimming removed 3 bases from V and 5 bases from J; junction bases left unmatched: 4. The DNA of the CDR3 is TGTGCCAGTAGTATCCTGACAGGGGGCCACAATGAGCAGTTCTTC. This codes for CASSILTGGHNEQFF.

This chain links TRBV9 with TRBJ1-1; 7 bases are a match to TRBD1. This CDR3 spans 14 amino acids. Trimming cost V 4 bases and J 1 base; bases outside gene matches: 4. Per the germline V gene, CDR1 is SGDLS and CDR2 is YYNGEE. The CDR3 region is CASSPRTGNTEAFF. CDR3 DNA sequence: TGTGCCAGCAGCCCCCGGACAGGGAACACTGAAGCTTTCTTT.

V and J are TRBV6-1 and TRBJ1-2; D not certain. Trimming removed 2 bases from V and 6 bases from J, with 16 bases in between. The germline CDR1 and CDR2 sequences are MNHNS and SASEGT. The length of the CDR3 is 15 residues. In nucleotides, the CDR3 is TGTGCCAGCAGTGAATCAGGTGGGGTAATTGATGGCTACACCTTC. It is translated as CASSESGGVIDGYTF.

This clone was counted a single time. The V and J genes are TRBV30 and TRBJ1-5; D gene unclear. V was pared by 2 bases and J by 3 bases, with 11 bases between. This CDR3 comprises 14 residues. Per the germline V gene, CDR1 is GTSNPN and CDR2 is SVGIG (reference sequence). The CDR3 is CAWSLGLDNQPQHF. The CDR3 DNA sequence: TGTGCCTGGAGTCTGGGCCTGGACAATCAGCCCCAGCATTTT.